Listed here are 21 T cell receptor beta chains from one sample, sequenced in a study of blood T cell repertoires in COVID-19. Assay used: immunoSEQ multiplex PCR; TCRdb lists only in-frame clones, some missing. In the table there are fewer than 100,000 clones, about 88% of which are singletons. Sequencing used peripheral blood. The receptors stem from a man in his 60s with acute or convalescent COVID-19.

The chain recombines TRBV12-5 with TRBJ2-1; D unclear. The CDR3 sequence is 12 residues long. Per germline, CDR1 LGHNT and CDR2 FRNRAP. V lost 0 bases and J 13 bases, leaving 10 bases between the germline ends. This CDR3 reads CASGLVPSYQFF. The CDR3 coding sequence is TGTGCTAGTGGTTTGGTACCGAGCTACCAGTTCTTC.

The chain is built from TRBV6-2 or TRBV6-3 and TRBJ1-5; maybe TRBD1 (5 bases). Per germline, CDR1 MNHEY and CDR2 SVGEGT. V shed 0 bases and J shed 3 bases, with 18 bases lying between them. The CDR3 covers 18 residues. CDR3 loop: CASSYSSGGAFYNQPQHF. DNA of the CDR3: TGTGCCAGCAGTTACTCGAGTGGTGGGGCCTTTTACAATCAGCCCCAGCATTTT.

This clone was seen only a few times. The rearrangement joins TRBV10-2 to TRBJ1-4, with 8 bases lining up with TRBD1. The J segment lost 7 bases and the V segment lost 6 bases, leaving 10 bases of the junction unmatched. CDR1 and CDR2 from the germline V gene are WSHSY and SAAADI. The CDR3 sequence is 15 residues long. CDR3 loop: CASSETRGRGEKLFF. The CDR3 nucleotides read TGCGCCAGCAGCGAGACCAGGGGGCGGGGTGAAAAACTGTTTTTT.

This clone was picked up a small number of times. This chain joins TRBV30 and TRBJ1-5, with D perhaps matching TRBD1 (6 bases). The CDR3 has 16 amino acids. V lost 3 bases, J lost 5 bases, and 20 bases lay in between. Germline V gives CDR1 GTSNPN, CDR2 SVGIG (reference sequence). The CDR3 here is CAWSGRGGVSDQPQHF. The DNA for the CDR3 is TGTGCCTGGAGCGGAAGGGGGGGAGTCAGTGATCAGCCCCAGCATTTT.

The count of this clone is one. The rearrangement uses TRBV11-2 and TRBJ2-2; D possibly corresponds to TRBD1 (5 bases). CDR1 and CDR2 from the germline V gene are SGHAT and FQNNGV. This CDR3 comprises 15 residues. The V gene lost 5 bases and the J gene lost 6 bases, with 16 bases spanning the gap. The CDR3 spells CASSTSGKAPGELFF. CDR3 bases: TGTGCCAGCAGCACATCAGGGAAAGCACCCGGGGAGCTGTTTTTT.

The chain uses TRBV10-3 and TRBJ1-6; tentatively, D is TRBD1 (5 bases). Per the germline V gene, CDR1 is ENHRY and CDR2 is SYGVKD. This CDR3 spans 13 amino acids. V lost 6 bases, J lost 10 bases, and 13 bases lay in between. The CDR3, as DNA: TGTGCCATCAGAGACGACAGAAACTCACCCCTCCACTTT. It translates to CAIRDDRNSPLHF.

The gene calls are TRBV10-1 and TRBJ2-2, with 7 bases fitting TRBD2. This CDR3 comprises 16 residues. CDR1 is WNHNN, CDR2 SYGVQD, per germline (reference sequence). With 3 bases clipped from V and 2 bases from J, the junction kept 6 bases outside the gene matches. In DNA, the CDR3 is TGCGCCAGCAGTGAAACCGGGACTACCAACACCGGGGAGCTGTTTTTT. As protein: CASSETGTTNTGELFF.

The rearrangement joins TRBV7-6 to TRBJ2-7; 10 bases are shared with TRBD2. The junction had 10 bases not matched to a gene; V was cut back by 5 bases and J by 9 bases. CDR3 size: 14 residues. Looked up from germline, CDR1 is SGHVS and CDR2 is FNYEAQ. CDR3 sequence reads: CASSLTSGGAWQYF. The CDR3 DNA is TGTGCCAGCAGCCTTACCAGCGGGGGGGCCTGGCAGTACTTC.

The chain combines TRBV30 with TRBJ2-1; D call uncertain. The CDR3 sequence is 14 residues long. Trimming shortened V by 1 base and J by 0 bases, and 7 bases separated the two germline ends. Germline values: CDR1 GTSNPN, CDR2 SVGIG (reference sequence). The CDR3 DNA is TGTGCCTGGAGTGCCTTGAGCTCCTACAATGAGCAGTTCTTC. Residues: CAWSALSSYNEQFF.

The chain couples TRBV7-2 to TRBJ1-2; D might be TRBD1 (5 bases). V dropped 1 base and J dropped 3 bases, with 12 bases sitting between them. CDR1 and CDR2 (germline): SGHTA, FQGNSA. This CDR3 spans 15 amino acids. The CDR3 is CASSLGGREDYGYTF. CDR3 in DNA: TGTGCCAGCAGCTTAGGAGGCAGGGAGGACTATGGCTACACCTTC. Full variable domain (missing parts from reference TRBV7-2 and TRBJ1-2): GAGVSQSPSNKVTEKGKDVELRCDPISGHTALYWYRQSLGQGLEFLIYFQGNSAPDKSGLPSDRFSAERTGGSVSTLTIQRTQQEDSAVYLCASSLGGREDYGYTFGSGTRLTVV.

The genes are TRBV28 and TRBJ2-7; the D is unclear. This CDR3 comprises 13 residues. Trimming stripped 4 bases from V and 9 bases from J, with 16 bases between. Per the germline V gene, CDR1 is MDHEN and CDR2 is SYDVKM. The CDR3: CASSYPGPPRQYF. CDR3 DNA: TGTGCCAGCAGTTATCCTGGCCCGCCTCGGCAGTACTTC.

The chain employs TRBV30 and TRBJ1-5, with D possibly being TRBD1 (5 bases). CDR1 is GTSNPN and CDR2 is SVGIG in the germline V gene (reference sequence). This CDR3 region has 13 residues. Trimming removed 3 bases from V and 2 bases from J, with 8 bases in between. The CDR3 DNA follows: TGTGCCTGGAGCGGGGGGGGCAATCAGCCCCAGCATTTT. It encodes CAWSGGGNQPQHF.

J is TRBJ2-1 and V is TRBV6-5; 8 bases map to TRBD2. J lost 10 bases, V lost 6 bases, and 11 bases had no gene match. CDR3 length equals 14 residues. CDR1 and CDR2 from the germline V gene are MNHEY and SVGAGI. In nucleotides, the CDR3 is TGTGCCAGCAGCTCCGGGGGGGGTCTGACGGAGCAGTTCTTC. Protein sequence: CASSSGGGLTEQFF.

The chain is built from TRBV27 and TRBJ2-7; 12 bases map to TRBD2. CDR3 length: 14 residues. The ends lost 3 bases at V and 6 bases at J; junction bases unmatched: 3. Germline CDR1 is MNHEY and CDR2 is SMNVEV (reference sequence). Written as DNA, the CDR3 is TGTGCCAGCAGTTTTGGACTAGCGGGGCTCGAGCAGTACTTC. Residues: CASSFGLAGLEQYF.

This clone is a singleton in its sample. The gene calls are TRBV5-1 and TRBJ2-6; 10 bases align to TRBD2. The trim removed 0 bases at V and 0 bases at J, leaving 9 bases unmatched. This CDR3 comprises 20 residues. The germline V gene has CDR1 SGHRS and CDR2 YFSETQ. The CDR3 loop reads CASSLVASGGSISGANVLTF. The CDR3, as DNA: TGCGCCAGCAGCTTGGTAGCTAGCGGGGGTAGTATCTCTGGGGCCAACGTCCTGACTTTC.

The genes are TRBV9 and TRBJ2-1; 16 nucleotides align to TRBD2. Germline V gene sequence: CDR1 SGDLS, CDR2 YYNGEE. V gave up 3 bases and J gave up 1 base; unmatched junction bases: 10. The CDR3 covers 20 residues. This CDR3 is CASSGKPGLAGGLSYNEQFF. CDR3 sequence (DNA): TGTGCCAGCAGCGGGAAGCCGGGACTAGCGGGGGGGCTGTCCTACAATGAGCAGTTCTTC.

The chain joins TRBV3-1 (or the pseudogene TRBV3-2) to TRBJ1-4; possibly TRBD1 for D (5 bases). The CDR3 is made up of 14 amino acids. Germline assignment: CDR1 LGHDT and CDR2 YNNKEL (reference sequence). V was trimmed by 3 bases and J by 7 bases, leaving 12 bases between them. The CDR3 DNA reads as TGTGCCAGCAGCCACAGGGTGAGTGGTGAAAAACTGTTTTTT. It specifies CASSHRVSGEKLFF.

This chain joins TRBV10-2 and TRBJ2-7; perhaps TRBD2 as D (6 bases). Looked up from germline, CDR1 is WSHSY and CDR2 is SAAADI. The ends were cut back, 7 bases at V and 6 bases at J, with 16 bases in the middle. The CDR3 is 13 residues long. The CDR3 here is CASNTGASGEQYF. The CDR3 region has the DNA TGCGCCAGCAATACGGGAGCATCTGGCGAGCAGTACTTC.

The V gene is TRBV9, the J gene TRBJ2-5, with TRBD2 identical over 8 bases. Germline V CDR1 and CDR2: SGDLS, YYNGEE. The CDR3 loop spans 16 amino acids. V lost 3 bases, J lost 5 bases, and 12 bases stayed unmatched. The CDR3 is CASSASGTSVLETQYF. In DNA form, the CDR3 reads TGTGCCAGCAGCGCATCCGGGACTAGTGTGTTGGAGACCCAGTACTTC.

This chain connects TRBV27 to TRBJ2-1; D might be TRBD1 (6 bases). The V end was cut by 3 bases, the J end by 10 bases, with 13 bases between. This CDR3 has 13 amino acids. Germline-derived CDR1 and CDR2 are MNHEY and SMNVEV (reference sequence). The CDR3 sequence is CASSFTGYNEQFF. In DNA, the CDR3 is TGTGCCAGCAGTTTTACAGGGTATAACGAGCAGTTCTTC.

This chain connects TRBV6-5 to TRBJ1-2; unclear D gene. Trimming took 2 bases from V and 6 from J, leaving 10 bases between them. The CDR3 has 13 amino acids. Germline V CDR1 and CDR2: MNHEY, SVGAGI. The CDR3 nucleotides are TGTGCCAGCAGTTACGAAGGCACAGATGGCTACACCTTC. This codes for CASSYEGTDGYTF.